The rows below give T cell receptor beta chains drawn from one sample of a study of CD8+ T cells in alopecia areata. Generated by immunoSEQ multiplex PCR, the TCRdb table keeps only in-frame clones and is missing some. The data show about 69,000 clones, under 75% seen once. The sample was CD8+ T cells sorted from blood, taken at week 0. The receptors derive from a human donor with alopecia areata. Both conserved end residues are part of each CDR3. D genes are given only for firm matches. Size tells how often a clone was seen (once, few, many) or the class of an expanded clone, and some rows leave it out.

TRBD1	TRBV14	-	TRBJ2-3	CASRLLLGGQGKRTDTQYF	TGTGCCAGCAGGCTACTCCTGGGAGGACAGGGGAAGAGGACAGATACGCAGTATTTT
-	TRBV4-1	few	TRBJ2-5	CASSVLLQETQYF	TGCGCCAGCAGTGTACTACTCCAAGAGACCCAGTACTTC
TRBD1	TRBV29-1	few	TRBJ1-2	CSYGQDYGYTF	TGCAGCTACGGACAGGACTATGGCTACACCTTC
-	TRBV4-1	few	TRBJ2-5	CASSQELGRAETQYF	TGCGCCAGCAGCCAAGAACTGGGCAGGGCTGAGACCCAGTACTTC
TRBD2	TRBV19	-	TRBJ2-1	CASASGSYNEQFF	TGTGCCAGTGCTAGCGGGTCCTACAATGAGCAGTTCTTC
-	TRBV2	few	TRBJ2-6	CASSEPPYVSGANVLTF	TGTGCCAGCAGCGAGCCCCCCTATGTCTCTGGGGCCAACGTCCTGACTTTC
-	TRBV10-3	-	TRBJ2-3	CAISEGASDFHTQYF	TGTGCCATCAGTGAGGGAGCTAGCGATTTTCATACGCAGTATTTT
-	TRBV5-6	-	TRBJ2-7	CASSLAGTPTLYEQYF	TGTGCCAGCAGCTTGGCGGGCACACCGACCCTTTACGAGCAGTACTTC
-	TRBV29-1	few	TRBJ2-5	CSVEGESEETQYF	TGCAGCGTTGAAGGGGAGAGCGAGGAGACCCAGTACTTC
-	TRBV28	few	TRBJ2-1	CASSPTPSIHNEQFF	TGTGCCAGCAGCCCGACTCCCTCAATTCACAATGAGCAGTTCTTC
-	TRBV29-1	-	TRBJ2-7	CSVEVGGAEQYF	TGCAGCGTTGAAGTTGGGGGCGCCGAGCAGTACTTC
-	TRBV9	-	TRBJ2-2	CASSELGLARTGELFF	TGTGCCAGCTCGGAGCTCGGGCTAGCGAGGACCGGGGAGCTGTTTTTT
-	TRBV29-1	once	TRBJ2-1	CSVPQGYEQFF	TGCAGCGTTCCACAGGGATACGAGCAGTTCTTC
-	TRBV11-3	medium-sized	TRBJ2-7	CASSLDPTFSYEQYF	TGTGCCAGCAGCTTAGATCCCACGTTCTCCTACGAGCAGTACTTC
-	TRBV7-2	once	TRBJ1-2	CASSLNSNYGYTF	TGTGCCAGCAGCTTAAACAGCAACTATGGCTACACCTTC
TRBD2	TRBV4-3	-	TRBJ2-7	CASSQTSGRVYEQYF	TGCGCCAGCAGCCAGACTAGCGGGAGAGTCTACGAGCAGTACTTC
-	TRBV7-9	-	TRBJ2-1	CASSLGTSSYNEQFF	TGTGCCAGCAGCTTAGGGACGAGCTCCTACAATGAGCAGTTCTTC
-	TRBV9	-	TRBJ2-7	CASSEDLVEQYF	TGTGCCAGCAGTGAGGACTTAGTCGAGCAGTACTTC
TRBD2	TRBV7-8	-	TRBJ2-7	CASSDWGVAGAYYEQYF	TGTGCCAGCAGCGACTGGGGGGTAGCGGGGGCCTATTACGAGCAGTACTTC
TRBD1	TRBV4-2	many	TRBJ1-4	CASSQEGQPNEKLFF	TGTGCCAGCAGCCAAGAGGGACAGCCTAATGAAAAACTGTTTTTT
-	TRBV29-1	-	TRBJ1-1	CSAAGRGSNTEAFF	TGCAGCGCCGCGGGCAGGGGAAGTAACACTGAAGCTTTCTTT
TRBD1	TRBV29-1	few	TRBJ1-2	CSVEAGGYYGYTF	TGCAGCGTTGAAGCAGGGGGCTACTATGGCTACACCTTC
-	TRBV6-5	few	TRBJ2-3	CASWLSSTDTQYF	TGTGCCAGTTGGCTCTCTAGCACAGATACGCAGTATTTT
-	TRBV4-3	few	TRBJ1-2	CASSFSPGTSHYGYTF	TGCGCCAGCAGCTTTAGTCCCGGGACATCACACTATGGCTACACCTTC
-	TRBV29-1	few	TRBJ1-2	CSVVGTGTAVIDYGYTF	TGCAGCGTTGTGGGGACCGGGACGGCCGTCATTGACTATGGCTACACCTTC
-	TRBV4-1	once	TRBJ1-1	CASSQVAGVNTEAFF	TGCGCCAGCAGCCAAGTTGCGGGTGTGAACACTGAAGCTTTCTTT
-	TRBV19	few	TRBJ1-1	CASSIDLGSAFF	TGTGCCAGTAGTATAGATTTGGGATCGGCTTTCTTT
-	TRBV30	-	TRBJ2-5	CAWMTRRTKETQYF	TGTGCCTGGATGACGCGGAGGACTAAAGAGACCCAGTACTTC
-	TRBV7-9	-	TRBJ1-2	CASSLITASIYGYTF	TGTGCCAGCAGCTTAATAACAGCTTCTATCTATGGCTACACCTTC
-	TRBV5-6	-	TRBJ2-6	CASSLSGSFSSGANVLTF	TGTGCCAGCAGCTTGTCAGGGTCCTTCAGCTCTGGGGCCAACGTCCTGACTTTC
TRBD2	TRBV5-1	-	TRBJ2-3	CASSLVSMASGGERTDTQYF	TGCGCCAGCAGCTTGGTCTCGATGGCTAGCGGGGGGGAAAGGACAGATACGCAGTATTTT
-	TRBV13	-	TRBJ1-1	CASSLTPGANTEAFF	TGTGCCAGCAGCTTAACCCCTGGGGCAAACACTGAAGCTTTCTTT
TRBD1	TRBV7-8	-	TRBJ2-7	CASSLLGQGDHEQYF	TGTGCCAGCAGCTTGCTGGGACAGGGTGATCACGAGCAGTACTTC
TRBD1	TRBV9	-	TRBJ2-7	CASSASRGTGTYEQYF	TGTGCCAGCAGCGCATCCCGCGGGACAGGGACCTACGAGCAGTACTTC
TRBD1	TRBV9	-	TRBJ1-1	CASSATTGEGTEAFF	TGTGCCAGCAGCGCAACTACAGGGGAAGGGACTGAAGCTTTCTTT
-	TRBV4-1	-	TRBJ1-5	CASSLEGYSNQPQHF	TGCGCCAGCAGCCTGGAGGGTTATAGCAATCAGCCCCAGCATTTT
-	TRBV7-2	-	TRBJ1-2	CASSLDGPFYGYTF	TGTGCCAGCAGCTTAGATGGTCCGTTCTATGGCTACACCTTC
-	TRBV6-5	-	TRBJ1-5	CASSYSGGSNQPQHF	TGTGCCAGCAGTTACTCGGGGGGTAGCAATCAGCCCCAGCATTTT
-	TRBV13	-	TRBJ1-1	CASSLGLSRGEAFF	TGTGCCAGCAGCTTAGGGCTTTCCAGGGGTGAAGCTTTCTTT
-	TRBV27	-	TRBJ2-1	CASSLKGGGHEQFF	TGTGCCAGCAGTTTAAAAGGGGGTGGCCATGAGCAGTTCTTC
-	TRBV7-9	-	TRBJ2-3	CASSLAADTQYF	TGTGCCAGCAGCTTAGCCGCAGATACGCAGTATTTT
TRBD1	TRBV5-6	-	TRBJ2-5	CASSPTYRGSETQYF	TGTGCCAGCAGCCCCACCTACAGGGGCTCAGAGACCCAGTACTTC
-	TRBV5-5	many	TRBJ2-7	CASSPLSGAYEQYF	TGTGCCAGCAGCCCACTAAGCGGAGCCTACGAGCAGTACTTC
-	TRBV6-4	-	TRBJ1-1	CASSAIDRGSSATEAFF	TGTGCCAGCAGCGCCATAGACCGAGGGTCTAGTGCCACTGAAGCTTTCTTT
-	TRBV29-1	-	TRBJ2-7	CSVAWAYEQYF	TGCAGCGTTGCCTGGGCCTACGAGCAGTACTTC